The rows below give T cell receptor beta chains drawn from one sample of a study of vaccination and CD4 T cells after COVID-19. In TCRdb, the PCR reads were re-called with MiXCR into one record per CDR3 protein. Of around 25,000 distinct CDR3 sequences listed, roughly three fifths are singletons. These TCRs are of unknown antigen specificity. Sequences were obtained from CD4+ T cells from blood, cultured in vitro. These receptors all stem from a human donor who had recovered from COVID-19. Both conserved end residues are part of each CDR3.

TRBV12-3/TRBV12-4	CASSPSTDTQYF
TRBV19	CASSIPSVSMNTEAFF
TRBV19	CASSIAGTDTQYF
TRBV20-1	CSAREGRRPSGEQYF
TRBV20-1	CSARTGGGNQPQHF
TRBV7-2	CASSTGQGEGGYTF
TRBV7-2	CVSSLGTGNYGYTF
TRBV27	CASSFLGGNYGYTF
TRBV28	CASSLRDKETQYF
TRBV20-1	CSARSSRRGNAEAFF